This T cell receptor beta chain was captured by sequencing in a study of blood T cells in healthy people across ages. Study-level information: Per two T cells, about one barcoded beta molecule was captured through template switching. General study findings and limits: Researchers said unsorted PBMCs prevented a conclusive naive versus antigen-experienced comparison.

Germline V lookup: CDR1 DFQATT, CDR2 SNEGSKA (reference sequence). The CDR3 sequence is 16 residues long. The V gene lost 5 bases and the J gene lost 1 base, with 18 bases spanning the gap. This clonotype has just a few counts. The antigen remains undetermined. A second 7 to 11 cycle PCR used barcoded and J-beta primers. Through a template-switch adaptor with 12 random nucleotides, each cDNA molecule received a tag. TCRdb recomputed calls from the 5' RACE reads with MiXCR, one row per CDR3 protein. The sample has over 1,500,000 distinct CDR3 sequences, around 50% seen once; the top ten hold less than 2.5%.

The TCR comes from a woman in her forties in good health. The rearrangement uses TRBV20-1 and TRBJ2-4; a possible D gene is TRBD2 (6 bases). Material: blood. The CDR3 coding sequence is TGCAGTGCTCCACGGGCGGGGACCAGGGCCAAAAACATTCAGTACTTC. Its translation is CSAPRAGTRAKNIQYF.